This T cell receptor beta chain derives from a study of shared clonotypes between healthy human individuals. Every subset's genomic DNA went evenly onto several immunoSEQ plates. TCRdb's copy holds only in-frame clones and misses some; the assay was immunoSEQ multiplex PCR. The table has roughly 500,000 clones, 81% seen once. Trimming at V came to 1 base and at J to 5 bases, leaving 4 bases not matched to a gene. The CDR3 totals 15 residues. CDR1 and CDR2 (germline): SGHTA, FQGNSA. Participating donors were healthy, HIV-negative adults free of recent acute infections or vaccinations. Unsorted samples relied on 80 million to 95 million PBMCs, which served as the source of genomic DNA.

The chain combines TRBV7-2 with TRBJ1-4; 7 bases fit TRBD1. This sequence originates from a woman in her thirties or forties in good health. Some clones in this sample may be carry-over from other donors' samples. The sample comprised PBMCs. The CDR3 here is CASSLVGTVNEKLFF. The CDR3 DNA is TGTGCCAGCAGCTTAGTAGGGACAGTAAATGAAAAACTGTTTTTT.